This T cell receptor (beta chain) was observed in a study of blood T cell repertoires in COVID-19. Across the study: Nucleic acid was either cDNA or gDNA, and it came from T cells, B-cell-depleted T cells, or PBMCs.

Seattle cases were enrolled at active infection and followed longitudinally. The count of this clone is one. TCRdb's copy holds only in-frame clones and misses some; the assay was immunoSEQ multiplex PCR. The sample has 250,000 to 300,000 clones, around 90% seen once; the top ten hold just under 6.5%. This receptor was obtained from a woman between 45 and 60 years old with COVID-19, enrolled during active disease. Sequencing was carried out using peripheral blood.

CDR3 in DNA: TGTGCCAGCAGCCTCCCCGGGACAGGGATTACTGAAGCTTTCTTT. Translating gives CASSLPGTGITEAFF. The rearrangement joins TRBV5-4 to TRBJ1-1; 9 bases fit TRBD1. The CDR3 sequence is 15 residues long. Germline assignment: CDR1 SGHNT and CDR2 YYREEE (reference sequence). V lost 4 bases to trimming and J lost 5 bases; unmatched junction nucleotides: 9.